These 7 T cell receptor beta chains were all obtained from the same sample, sequenced in a study of blood T cells in healthy people across ages. Sample-barcoded 5' priming and a J-beta primer mix drove a second PCR of about 7 to 11 cycles. TCRdb processed the 5' RACE reads anew with MiXCR; each CDR3 protein has one entry. The sample has around 990,000 distinct CDR3 sequences, about 25% seen once. The same sample was also studied in work on T cells of mothers and their children.

Sequenced: blood. The source of these receptors is a girl aged 2 to 10 in good health.

This clonotype was counted between two and nine times. The J gene is TRBJ1-1, the V gene TRBV14, with a weak D call TRBD1 (6 bases). Per the germline V gene, CDR1 is SGHDN and CDR2 is FVKESK. With 2 bases removed from V and 6 bases from J, the gap between germline ends came to 19 bases. This CDR3 region has 16 residues. The CDR3 DNA sequence: TGTGCCAGCAGCCAACTTGAGGGGGTCCCAGGCGCTGAAGCTTTCTTT. It translates to CASSQLEGVPGAEAFF. Based on the CDR3 plus reference TRBV14 and TRBJ1-1, the full variable domain is EAGVTQFPSHSVIEKGQTVTLRCDPISGHDNLYWYRRVMGKEIKFLLHFVKESKQDESGMPNNRFLAERTGGTYSTLKVQPAELEDSGVYFCASSQLEGVPGAEAFFGQGTRLTVV.

The rearrangement links TRBV4-2 to TRBJ2-5, with 8 bases that match TRBD1. V was pared by 2 bases and J by 4 bases, with 12 bases of the junction left unmatched. There are 17 residues in the CDR3. The germline V gene encodes CDR1 LGHNA and CDR2 YNFKEQ. The CDR3 sequence: CASSQSHGQGQGETQYF. The CDR3 region has the DNA TGTGCCAGCAGCCAATCCCATGGACAGGGTCAGGGAGAGACCCAGTACTTC.

J is TRBJ2-5 and V is TRBV21-1; TRBD2 is taken as the D call from the table, unchecked against the DNA. TRBV21-1 is flagged as a pseudogene. There are 16 residues in the CDR3. The CDR3, as DNA: TGTGCCAGCAGCAAAGATGTAGCGGGAGAGGTTAATGAGCGGTTCTTC. As protein: CASSKDVAGEVNERFF.

The CDR3 here is CSAIRRGMWDTQYF. CDR3 DNA: TGCAGTGCAATACGCAGGGGGATGTGGGATACGCAGTATTTT. The chain uses TRBV20-1 and TRBJ2-3, with TRBD1 identical over 7 bases. The germline CDR1 and CDR2 sequences are DFQATT and SNEGSKA (reference sequence). The CDR3 totals 14 residues. Trimming removed 6 bases from V and 6 bases from J; junction bases left unmatched: 12.

This clonotype showed up just a few times. V is TRBV7-9 and J is TRBJ2-1; TRBD1 agrees at 7 bases. This CDR3 contains 12 residues. Trimming cost V 5 bases and J 8 bases; bases outside gene matches: 3. CDR1 SEHNR and CDR2 FQNEAQ come from the germline V gene (reference sequence). The CDR3 loop is CASSSDRDEQFF. As DNA, the CDR3 is TGTGCCAGCAGCAGTGACAGGGATGAGCAGTTCTTC.

The J gene is TRBJ2-5, the V gene TRBV27; 12 bases line up with TRBD2. The DNA end is a closer match to TRBJ2-1, so the J assignment may be wrong. The CDR3 sequence is 15 residues long. Per germline, CDR1 MNHEY and CDR2 SMNVEV (reference sequence). CDR3 DNA sequence: TGTGCCAGCAGACTAGCGGGAGGTAAGGTCAATGAGCAGTTCTTC. Protein product: CASRLAGGKVNEQFF.

This clonotype was counted only a few times. The chain couples TRBV19 to TRBJ2-1, with TRBD1 matching over 8 bases. Germline assignment: CDR1 LNHDA and CDR2 SQIVND (reference sequence). This CDR3 spans 14 amino acids. The V segment lost 6 bases and the J segment 9 bases; nucleotides outside the gene matches: 10. Here the CDR3 reads CASRGQGQRTEQFF. The CDR3 DNA follows: TGTGCCAGTAGAGGACAGGGACAACGTACTGAGCAGTTCTTC.